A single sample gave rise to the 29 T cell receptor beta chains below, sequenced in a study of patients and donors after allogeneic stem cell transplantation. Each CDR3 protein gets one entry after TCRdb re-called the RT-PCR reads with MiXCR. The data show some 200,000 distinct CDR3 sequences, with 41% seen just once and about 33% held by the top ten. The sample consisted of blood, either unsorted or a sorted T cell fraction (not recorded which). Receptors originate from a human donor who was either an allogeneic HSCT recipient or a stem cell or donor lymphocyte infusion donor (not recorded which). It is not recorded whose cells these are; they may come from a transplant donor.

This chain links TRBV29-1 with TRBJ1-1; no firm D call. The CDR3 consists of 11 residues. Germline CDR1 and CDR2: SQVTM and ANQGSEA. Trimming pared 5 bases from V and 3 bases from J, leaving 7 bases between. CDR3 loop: CSVRRHTEAFF. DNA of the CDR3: TGCAGCGTTAGAAGGCACACTGAAGCTTTCTTT.

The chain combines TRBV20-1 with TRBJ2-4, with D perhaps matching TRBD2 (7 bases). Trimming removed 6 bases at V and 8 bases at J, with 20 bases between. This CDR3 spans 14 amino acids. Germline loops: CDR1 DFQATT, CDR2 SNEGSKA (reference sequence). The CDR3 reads CSAREDSRAYIQYF. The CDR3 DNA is TGCAGTGCCCGGGAGGACAGCCGGGCGTACATTCAGTACTTC.

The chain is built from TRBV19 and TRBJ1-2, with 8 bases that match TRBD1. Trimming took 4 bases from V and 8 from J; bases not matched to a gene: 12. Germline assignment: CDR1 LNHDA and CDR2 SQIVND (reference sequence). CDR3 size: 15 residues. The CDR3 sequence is CASSTLGQGGEGYTF. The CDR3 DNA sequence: TGTGCCAGTAGTACCTTAGGACAGGGCGGGGAAGGCTACACCTTC. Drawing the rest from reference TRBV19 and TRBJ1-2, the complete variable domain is DGGITQSPKYLFRKEGQNVTLSCEQNLNHDAMYWYRQDPGQGLRLIYYSQIVNDFQKGDIAEGYSVSREKKESFPLTVTSAQKNPTAFYLCASSTLGQGGEGYTFGSGTRLTVV.

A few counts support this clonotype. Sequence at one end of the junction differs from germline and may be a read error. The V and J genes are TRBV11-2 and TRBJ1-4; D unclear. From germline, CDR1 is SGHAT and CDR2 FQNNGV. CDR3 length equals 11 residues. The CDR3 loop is CASSLGRLIAF. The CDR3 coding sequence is TGTGCCAGCAGCTTAGGCCGACTGATCGCCTTT.

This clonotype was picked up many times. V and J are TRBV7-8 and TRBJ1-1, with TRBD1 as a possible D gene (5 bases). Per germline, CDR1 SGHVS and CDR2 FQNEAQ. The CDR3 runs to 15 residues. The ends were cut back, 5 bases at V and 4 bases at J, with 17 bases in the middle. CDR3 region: CASSLRAGMGTEAFF. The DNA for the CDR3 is TGTGCCAGCAGCCTCCGGGCAGGGATGGGCACTGAAGCTTTCTTT.

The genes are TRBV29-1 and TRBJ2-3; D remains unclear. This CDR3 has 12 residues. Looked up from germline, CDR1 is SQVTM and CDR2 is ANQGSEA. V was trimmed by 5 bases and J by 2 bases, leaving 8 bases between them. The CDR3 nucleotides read TGCAGCGTTTTGAGCCTCACAGATACGCAGTATTTT. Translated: CSVLSLTDTQYF.

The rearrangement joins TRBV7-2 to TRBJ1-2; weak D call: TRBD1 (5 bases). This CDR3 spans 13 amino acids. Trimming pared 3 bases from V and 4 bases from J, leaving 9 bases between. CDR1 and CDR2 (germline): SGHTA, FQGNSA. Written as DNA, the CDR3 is TGTGCCAGCAGCTTCGACAGCCTCTATGGCTACACCTTC. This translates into CASSFDSLYGYTF.

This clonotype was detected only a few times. CDR3 region: CASSLEAADYNEQFF. The DNA for the CDR3 is TGTGCCAGCAGCCTCGAAGCGGCAGACTACAATGAGCAGTTCTTC. V and J are TRBV7-3 and TRBJ2-1; TRBD2 is a possible D gene (5 bases). CDR1 and CDR2 (germline): SGHTA, FQGTGA. V lost 5 bases, J lost 3 bases, and 14 bases lay in between. This CDR3 spans 15 amino acids.

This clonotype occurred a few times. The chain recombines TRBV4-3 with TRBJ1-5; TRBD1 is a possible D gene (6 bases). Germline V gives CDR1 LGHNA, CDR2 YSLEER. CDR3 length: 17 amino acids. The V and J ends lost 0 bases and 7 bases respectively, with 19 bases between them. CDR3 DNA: TGCGCCAGCAGCCAAGATAGGAGCAGGGGTATGAGACAGCCCCAGCATTTT. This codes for CASSQDRSRGMRQPQHF.

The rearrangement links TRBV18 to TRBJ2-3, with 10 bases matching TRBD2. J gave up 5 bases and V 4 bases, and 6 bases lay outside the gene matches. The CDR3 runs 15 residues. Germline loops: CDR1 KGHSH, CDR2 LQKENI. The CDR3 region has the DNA TGTGCCAGCTCACAAGCGGGAGGGCCCGGAGATACGCAGTATTTT. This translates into CASSQAGGPGDTQYF.

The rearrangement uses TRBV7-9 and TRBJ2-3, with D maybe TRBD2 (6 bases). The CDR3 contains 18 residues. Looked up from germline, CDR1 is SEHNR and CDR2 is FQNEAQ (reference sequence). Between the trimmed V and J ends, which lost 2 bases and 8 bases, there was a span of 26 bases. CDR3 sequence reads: CASSLLGRGTDTRSTQYF. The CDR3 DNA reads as TGTGCCAGCAGCTTACTCGGGAGAGGGACGGATACACGATCTACGCAGTATTTT.

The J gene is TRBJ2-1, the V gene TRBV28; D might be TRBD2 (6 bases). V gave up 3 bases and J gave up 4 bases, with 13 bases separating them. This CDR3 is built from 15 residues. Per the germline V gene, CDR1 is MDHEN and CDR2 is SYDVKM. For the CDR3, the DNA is TGTGCCAGCAGTTTTTCATGGGGGGAATACAATGAGCAGTTCTTC. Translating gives CASSFSWGEYNEQFF. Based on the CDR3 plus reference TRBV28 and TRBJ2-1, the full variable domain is DVKVTQSSRYLVKRTGEKVFLECVQDMDHENMFWYRQDPGLGLRLIYFSYDVKMKEKGDIPEGYSVSREKKERFSLILESASTNQTSMYLCASSFSWGEYNEQFFGPGTRLTVL.

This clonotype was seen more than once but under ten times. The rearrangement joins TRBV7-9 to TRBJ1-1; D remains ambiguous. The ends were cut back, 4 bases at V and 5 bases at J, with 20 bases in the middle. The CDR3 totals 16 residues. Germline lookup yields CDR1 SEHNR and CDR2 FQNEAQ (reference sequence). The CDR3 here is CASSSDIRTGGTEAFF. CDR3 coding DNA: TGTGCCAGCAGCTCAGATATAAGGACGGGCGGGACTGAAGCTTTCTTT.

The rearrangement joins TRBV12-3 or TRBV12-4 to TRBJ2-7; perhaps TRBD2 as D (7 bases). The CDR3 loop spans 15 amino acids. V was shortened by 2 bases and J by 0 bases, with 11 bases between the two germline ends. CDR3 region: CASSLRGGISYEQYF. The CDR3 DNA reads TGTGCCAGCAGTTTAAGGGGGGGGATCTCCTACGAGCAGTACTTC.

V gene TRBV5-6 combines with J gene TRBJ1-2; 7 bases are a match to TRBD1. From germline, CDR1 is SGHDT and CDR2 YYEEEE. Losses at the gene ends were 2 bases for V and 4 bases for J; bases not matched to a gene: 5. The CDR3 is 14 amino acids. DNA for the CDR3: TGTGCCAGCAGCTTCACGGACAGGCGCTATGGCTACACCTTC. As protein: CASSFTDRRYGYTF. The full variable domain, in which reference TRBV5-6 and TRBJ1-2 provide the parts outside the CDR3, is DAGVTQSPTHLIKTRGQQVTLRCSPKSGHDTVSWYQQALGQGPQFIFQYYEEEERQRGNFPDRFSGHQFPNYSSELNVNALLLGDSALYLCASSFTDRRYGYTFGSGTRLTVV.

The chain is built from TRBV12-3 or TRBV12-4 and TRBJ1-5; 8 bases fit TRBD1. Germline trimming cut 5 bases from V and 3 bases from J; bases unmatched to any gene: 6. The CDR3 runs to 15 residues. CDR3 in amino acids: CASSPGQGFNQPQHF. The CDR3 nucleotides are TGTGCCAGCAGTCCCGGACAGGGTTTCAATCAGCCCCAGCATTTT.

CDR3: CASSPSTSGDSYEQYF. The CDR3 DNA sequence: TGTGCCAGCTCACCCTCGACTAGCGGGGATTCCTACGAGCAGTACTTC. V gene TRBV18 combines with J gene TRBJ2-7; 11 bases line up with TRBD2. CDR1 and CDR2 from the germline V gene are KGHSH and LQKENI. The CDR3 runs 16 residues. After removal of 3 bases from V and 1 base from J, the junction contained 5 bases not matched to a gene.

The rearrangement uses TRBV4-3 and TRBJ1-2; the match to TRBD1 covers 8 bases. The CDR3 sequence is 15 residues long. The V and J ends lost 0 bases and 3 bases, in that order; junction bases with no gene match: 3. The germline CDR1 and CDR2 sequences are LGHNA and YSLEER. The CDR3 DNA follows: TGCGCCAGCAGCCAAGATCCGACAGGGGACTATGGCTACACCTTC. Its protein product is CASSQDPTGDYGYTF.

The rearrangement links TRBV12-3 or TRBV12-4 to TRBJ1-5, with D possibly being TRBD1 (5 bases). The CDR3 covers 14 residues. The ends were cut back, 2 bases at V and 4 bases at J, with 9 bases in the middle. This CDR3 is CASSLSPGNQPQHF. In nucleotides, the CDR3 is TGTGCCAGCAGTTTATCCCCAGGGAATCAGCCCCAGCATTTT.

The CDR3 protein is CAISDLRTVNTEAFF. The CDR3 DNA reads TGTGCCATCAGTGACCTAAGGACAGTGAACACTGAAGCTTTCTTT. This chain joins TRBV10-3 and TRBJ1-1; a weak D match, TRBD1 (6 bases). Germline V gives CDR1 ENHRY, CDR2 SYGVKD. V dropped 3 bases and J dropped 0 bases, with 11 bases sitting between them. This CDR3 spans 15 amino acids.

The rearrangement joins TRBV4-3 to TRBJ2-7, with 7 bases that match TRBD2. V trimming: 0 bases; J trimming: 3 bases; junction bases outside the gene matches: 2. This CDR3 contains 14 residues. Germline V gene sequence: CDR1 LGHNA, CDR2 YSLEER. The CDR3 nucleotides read TGCGCCAGCAGCCAAGACCGGGAGGTCTACGAGCAGTACTTC. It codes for CASSQDREVYEQYF.

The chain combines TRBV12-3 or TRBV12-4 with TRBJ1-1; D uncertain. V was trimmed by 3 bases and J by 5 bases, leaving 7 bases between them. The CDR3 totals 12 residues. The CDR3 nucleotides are TGTGCCAGCAGTTTTTTTGGGACTGAAGCTTTCTTT. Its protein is CASSFFGTEAFF.

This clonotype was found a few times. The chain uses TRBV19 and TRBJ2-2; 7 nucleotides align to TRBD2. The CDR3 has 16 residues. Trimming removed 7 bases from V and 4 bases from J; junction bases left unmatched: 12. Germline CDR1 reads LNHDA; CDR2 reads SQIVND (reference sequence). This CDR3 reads CASTQWRSGVTGELFF. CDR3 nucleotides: TGTGCCAGTACCCAATGGAGGAGCGGGGTCACCGGGGAGCTGTTTTTT.

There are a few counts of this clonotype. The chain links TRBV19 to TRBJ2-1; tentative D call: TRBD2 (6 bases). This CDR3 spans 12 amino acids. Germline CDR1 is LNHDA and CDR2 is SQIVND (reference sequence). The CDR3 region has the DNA TGTGCTGCCGGGGCGGGAATCAATGAGCAGTTCTTC. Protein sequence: CAAGAGINEQFF.

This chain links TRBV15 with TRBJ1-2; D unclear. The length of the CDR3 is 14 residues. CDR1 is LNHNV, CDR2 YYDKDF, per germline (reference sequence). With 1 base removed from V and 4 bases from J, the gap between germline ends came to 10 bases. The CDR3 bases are TGTGCCACCAGCAGAGGAACCCCAGGCTATGGCTACACCTTC. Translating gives CATSRGTPGYGYTF. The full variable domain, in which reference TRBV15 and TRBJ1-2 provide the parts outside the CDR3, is DAMVIQNPRYQVTQFGKPVTLSCSQTLNHNVMYWYQQKSSQAPKLLFHYYDKDFNNEADTPDNFQSRRPNTSFCFLDIRSPGLGDTAMYLCATSRGTPGYGYTFGSGTRLTVV.

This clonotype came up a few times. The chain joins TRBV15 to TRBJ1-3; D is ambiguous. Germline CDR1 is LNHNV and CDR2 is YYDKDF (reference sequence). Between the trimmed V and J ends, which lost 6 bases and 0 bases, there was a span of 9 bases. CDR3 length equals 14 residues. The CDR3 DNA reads TGTGCCACCAGTAGATCCTCCTCTGGAAACACCATATATTTT. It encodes CATSRSSSGNTIYF.

For the CDR3, the DNA is TGTGCCAGCAGTGGGCCCGGGACAGGCAATGAGCAGTTCTTC. Translation gives CASSGPGTGNEQFF. This sequence joins TRBV28 and TRBJ2-1, with TRBD1 matching over 8 bases. Germline CDR1 reads MDHEN; CDR2 reads SYDVKM. Unmatched junction bases numbered 6, after V lost 5 bases and J lost 6 bases. The CDR3 loop spans 14 amino acids. The full variable domain, rest sourced from reference TRBV28 and TRBJ2-1, is DVKVTQSSRYLVKRTGEKVFLECVQDMDHENMFWYRQDPGLGLRLIYFSYDVKMKEKGDIPEGYSVSREKKERFSLILESASTNQTSMYLCASSGPGTGNEQFFGPGTRLTVL.

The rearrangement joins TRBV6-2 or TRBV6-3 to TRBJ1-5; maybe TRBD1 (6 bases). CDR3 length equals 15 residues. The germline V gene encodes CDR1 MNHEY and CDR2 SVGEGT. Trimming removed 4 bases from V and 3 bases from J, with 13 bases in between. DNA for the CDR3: TGTGCCAGCAGTTTGTGGACAGCAATCAATCAGCCCCAGCATTTT. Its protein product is CASSLWTAINQPQHF.

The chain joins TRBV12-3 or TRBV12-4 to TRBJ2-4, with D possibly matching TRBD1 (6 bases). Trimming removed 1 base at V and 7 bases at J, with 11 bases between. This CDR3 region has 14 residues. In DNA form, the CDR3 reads TGTGCCAGCAGTTTAGGACAGGTCGCGAACATTCAGTACTTC. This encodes CASSLGQVANIQYF.